This T cell receptor beta chain came from a study of long-term antiretroviral therapy in people with HIV. Comment on this clone: The antigen remains unidentified.

The assay used was immunoSEQ (version v3.0), run at survey level. Repertoires were generated with immunoSEQ multiplex PCR, while TCRdb's copy carries only in-frame clones and drops some. Of around 35,000 clones in the sample, roughly 95% are singletons; the top ten hold around 2%. The study's findings and limits: The range of CDR3 lengths in HIV repertoires proved narrower than that found in controls.

Germline lookup yields CDR1 MNHEY and CDR2 SVGAGI. The CDR3 is made up of 12 amino acids. The V end lost 7 bases, the J end lost 6 bases, and 12 bases lay between the germline ends. This chain links TRBV6-5 with TRBJ2-5, with no clear D. The specimen comprised unsorted PBMCs, sampled 6.6 years after starting antiretroviral therapy. The receptor was isolated from a man aged 25 to 40 with HIV. CDR3 nucleotide sequence: TGTGCCAGCAATCGGATTGGAAAGACCCAGTACTTC. Translation: CASNRIGKTQYF.